This T cell receptor beta chain is drawn from a study of OX40 agonist ivuxolimab in advanced cancers. Study observations and caveats: On average, CD8+ T cells showed a greater number of expanded clones than CD4+. At 0.1 to 3.0 mg/kg, CD4+ and CD8+ blood T cells expanded clonally by week 6.

The table came from immunoSEQ multiplex PCR; TCRdb's copy has only in-frame clones and leaves some out. Found here are fewer than 85,000 clones, about four fifths of them singletons; the top ten hold about 7%. The germline gives CDR1 SGHTA, CDR2 FQGNSA. The CDR3 length is 15 residues. Trimming shortened V by 0 bases and J by 3 bases, and 9 bases separated the two germline ends. Points on this clone: Its antigen is unidentified.

V and J are TRBV7-2 and TRBJ2-1; unclear D gene. The starting material was CD4+ or CD8+ T cells sorted from blood, obtained in a trial of the OX40 agonist ivuxolimab. The TCR was taken from an adult with an advanced solid tumor such as melanoma, head and neck, liver or kidney cancer. For the CDR3, the DNA is TGTGCCAGCAGCTTAGCGGGAATTGTCTACAATGAGCAGTTCTTC. Translation: CASSLAGIVYNEQFF.